The present T cell receptor (beta chain) was sequenced within a study of EBV T-cell therapy then PD-1 blockade in nasopharyngeal carcinoma. Germline loops: CDR1 GTSNPN, CDR2 SVGIG (reference sequence). V gave up 0 bases and J gave up 7 bases, with 12 bases separating them. The CDR3 is 13 amino acids. Generated by immunoSEQ multiplex PCR, the TCRdb table keeps only in-frame clones and is missing some. The sample holds about 17,000 clones, over 80% seen once. Turning to this clone: What it binds is not known.

Documented treatment: AdE1-LMPpoly-expanded autologous EBV-specific T-cell therapy followed by anti-PD-1 nivolumab. The receptor comes from a man in his forties with nasopharyngeal carcinoma. The specimen comprised CD8+ T cells from blood, sampled at day 0 from a patient whose treatment included autologous EBV-specific T cells and nivolumab. The chain recombines TRBV30 with TRBJ1-1, with D tentatively TRBD1 (5 bases). The CDR3 region has the DNA TGTGCCTGGAGTGTTAGGGCAGGGAATGAAGCTTTCTTT. Translated: CAWSVRAGNEAFF.